These 18 T cell receptor beta chains share one sample of origin, sequenced in a study of T cells in Graves' hyperthyroidism and ophthalmopathy. TCR beta CDR3 regions were amplified from RNA transcripts. The HTBI primer set served for first-round RT-PCR of the TCR CDR3. TCRdb reprocessed the multiplex PCR reads via MiXCR and lists one record per CDR3 protein. The repertoire holds hundreds of thousands of distinct CDR3 sequences, with approximately 15% as singletons. The source material was blood. These TCRs come from a woman in her twenties or thirties with Graves' hyperthyroidism.

Only a few counts were recorded for this clonotype. The chain uses TRBV2 and TRBJ1-6; TRBD1 matches 9 bases. The CDR3 consists of 13 residues. Germline-derived CDR1 and CDR2 are SNHLY and FYNNEI. V trimming: 5 bases; J trimming: 10 bases; junction bases outside the gene matches: 3. The CDR3 is CASSPDRGSPLHF. CDR3 nucleotide sequence: TGTGCCAGCAGTCCGGACAGGGGATCACCCCTCCACTTT.

There are a few counts of this clonotype. The chain is built from TRBV14 and TRBJ2-5; D possibly corresponds to TRBD2 (6 bases). The V and J ends lost 1 base and 4 bases respectively, with 16 bases between them. Germline CDR1 and CDR2: SGHDN and FVKESK. The CDR3 loop spans 16 amino acids. CDR3 DNA: TGTGCCAGCAGCCAAGGTGGAGGGCCCAGGATAGAGACCCAGTACTTC. Its protein product is CASSQGGGPRIETQYF.

This clonotype was detected only a few times. CDR3 loop: CAITPTGNTEAFF. CDR3 nucleotide sequence: TGTGCCATCACCCCAACAGGGAACACTGAAGCTTTCTTT. The chain combines TRBV10-3 with TRBJ1-1, with TRBD1 as a possible D gene (5 bases). The V gene's germline CDR1 is ENHRY and CDR2 SYGVKD. This CDR3 has 13 amino acids. V lost 7 bases and J 1 base, leaving 10 bases between the germline ends.

This clonotype has only a few counts. This chain connects TRBV19 to TRBJ1-1; D is unresolved. Trimming removed 7 bases at V and 4 bases at J, with 16 bases between. The CDR3 is made up of 14 amino acids. Germline lookup yields CDR1 LNHDA and CDR2 SQIVND (reference sequence). CDR3 coding DNA: TGTGCCAGTACACCGCCCGTTCGTGGCACTGAAGCTTTCTTT. Translating it yields CASTPPVRGTEAFF. The full variable domain, in which reference TRBV19 and TRBJ1-1 provide the parts outside the CDR3, is DGGITQSPKYLFRKEGQNVTLSCEQNLNHDAMYWYRQDPGQGLRLIYYSQIVNDFQKGDIAEGYSVSREKKESFPLTVTSAQKNPTAFYLCASTPPVRGTEAFFGQGTRLTVV.

This clonotype showed up many times. The chain's CDR3 is CATSRLGGSSYNEQFF. As DNA, the CDR3 is TGTGCCACCAGCAGATTAGGGGGGAGCTCCTACAATGAGCAGTTCTTC. This chain links TRBV15 with TRBJ2-1; D is tentatively TRBD1 or TRBD2 (6 bases each). V was clipped by 2 bases and J by 0 bases, with 11 bases between them. In germline, CDR1 is LNHNV, CDR2 YYDKDF (reference sequence). The CDR3 has 16 residues.

J is TRBJ1-3 and V is TRBV14; 7 positions agree with TRBD1. With 0 bases clipped from V and 7 bases from J, the junction kept 3 bases outside the gene matches. Germline values: CDR1 SGHDN, CDR2 FVKESK. The CDR3 loop spans 14 amino acids. The CDR3 coding sequence is TGTGCCAGCAGCCAAGACAGGGGGTCCAACACCATATATTTT. It encodes CASSQDRGSNTIYF.

This clonotype was detected ten times or more. The chain uses TRBV7-2 and TRBJ2-7; D is unclear. Germline loops: CDR1 SGHTA, CDR2 FQGNSA. The CDR3 sequence is 13 residues long. V was pared by 5 bases and J by 2 bases, with 10 bases between. The CDR3 spells CASSTYLTYEQYF. The CDR3 DNA follows: TGTGCCAGCAGCACCTACTTGACCTACGAGCAGTACTTC.

In this sample, this clonotype turned up a few times. The V gene is TRBV5-4, the J gene TRBJ1-6, with a tentative D call TRBD1 (5 bases). V was pared by 0 bases and J by 8 bases, with 12 bases between. Per germline, CDR1 SGHNT and CDR2 YYREEE (reference sequence). The CDR3 runs 15 residues. The CDR3 sequence: CASSLGSGLDSPLHF. The CDR3 DNA follows: TGTGCCAGCAGCTTGGGTTCAGGGTTGGATTCACCCCTCCACTTT.

At least ten counts were recorded for this clonotype. One junction end disagrees with the germline gene, perhaps due to a read error. The chain couples TRBV28 to TRBJ1-1, with D unresolved. This CDR3 is 14 amino acids long. Germline CDR1 is MDHEN and CDR2 is SYDVKM. CDR3 sequence (DNA): TGTGCCAGCAGTTTGATTAGGGTGGGAGCTGAGGCTTTCTTT. Encoded protein: CASSLIRVGAEAFF. The full variable domain, with the rest looked up from reference TRBV28 and TRBJ1-1, is DVKVTQSSRYLVKRTGEKVFLECVQDMDHENMFWYRQDPGLGLRLIYFSYDVKMKEKGDIPEGYSVSREKKERFSLILESASTNQTSMYLCASSLIRVGAEAFFGQGTRLTVV.

This clonotype showed up many times. The chain carries TRBV2 and TRBJ2-7; D call uncertain. Germline V CDR1 and CDR2: SNHLY, FYNNEI. The V end lost 6 bases, the J end lost 2 bases, and 17 bases lay between the germline ends. The length of the CDR3 is 15 residues. The DNA of the CDR3 is TGTGCCAGCAGGCAAGGATCGGAATCCGCCTACGAGCAGTACTTC. This encodes CASRQGSESAYEQYF.

This clonotype was counted between two and nine times. The chain couples TRBV7-2 to TRBJ2-3; possibly TRBD1 for D (5 bases). Trimming removed 2 bases at V and 2 bases at J, with 11 bases between. The germline gives CDR1 SGHTA, CDR2 FQGNSA. The CDR3 runs 15 residues. DNA of the CDR3: TGTGCCAGCAGCTTATTAGGACATCCCACAGATACGCAGTATTTT. Translated: CASSLLGHPTDTQYF.

This clonotype turned up a few times. The rearrangement links TRBV5-8 to TRBJ2-6, with D perhaps TRBD2 (6 bases). CDR1 and CDR2 (germline): SGHTS, YDEGEE. Trimming took off 0 bases at V and 2 bases at J, with 9 bases between the two ends. The CDR3 has 16 residues. This CDR3 is CASSLVRGTGANVLTF. CDR3 DNA sequence: TGTGCCAGCAGCTTGGTTCGGGGGACTGGGGCCAACGTCCTGACTTTC.

This chain uses TRBV4-2 with TRBJ2-2; D remains ambiguous. Germline CDR1 reads LGHNA; CDR2 reads YNFKEQ. Between the trimmed V and J ends, which lost 1 base and 6 bases, there was a span of 9 bases. This CDR3 spans 14 amino acids. CDR3 bases: TGTGCCAGCAGCCAAGCATGGGAATCCGGGGAGCTGTTTTTT. Its protein product is CASSQAWESGELFF.

This clonotype was found a few times. The chain recombines TRBV5-8 with TRBJ1-6; 11 bases are shared with TRBD1. Germline values: CDR1 SGHTS, CDR2 YDEGEE. J gave up 10 bases and V 3 bases, and 12 bases lay outside the gene matches. The CDR3 has 17 residues. DNA for the CDR3: TGTGCCAGCAGCTCTACAGCCGGGACAGGGGGGAGGTCACCCCTCCACTTT. The encoded protein is CASSSTAGTGGRSPLHF.

The sample holds many counts of this clonotype. The rearrangement links TRBV7-9 to TRBJ1-2; D gene unclear. This CDR3 spans 14 amino acids. V dropped 3 bases and J dropped 5 bases, with 13 bases sitting between them. Germline assignment: CDR1 SEHNR and CDR2 FQNEAQ (reference sequence). The CDR3 spells CASSFHPPEYGYTF. CDR3 bases: TGTGCCAGCAGCTTCCACCCGCCGGAGTATGGCTACACCTTC.

This clonotype has at least ten counts. This chain links TRBV7-9 with TRBJ2-3; D gene unclear. CDR1 and CDR2 from the germline V gene are SEHNR and FQNEAQ (reference sequence). CDR3 length: 15 amino acids. V was shortened by 3 bases and J by 1 base, with 11 bases between the two germline ends. The CDR3 sequence: CASSFYTERTDTQYF. DNA of the CDR3: TGTGCCAGCAGCTTCTATACGGAGCGCACAGATACGCAGTATTTT.

This clonotype was observed at least ten times. V is TRBV29-1 and J is TRBJ2-5, with D possibly TRBD2 on 6 matching bases. Germline V gene data show CDR1 as SQVTM and CDR2 as ANQGSEA. The CDR3 sequence is 12 residues long. Trimming cost V 7 bases and J 4 bases, with 13 bases left between them. The CDR3, as DNA: TGCAGCGCCGGGGGATTAGGAGAGACCCAGTACTTC. Translation: CSAGGLGETQYF.

This clonotype has a count of ten or more. V gene TRBV19 combines with J gene TRBJ2-1, with 14 positions matching TRBD2. This CDR3 spans 15 amino acids. J lost 12 bases, V lost 6 bases, and 10 bases had no gene match. The V gene's germline CDR1 is LNHDA and CDR2 SQIVND (reference sequence). Here the CDR3 reads CASSNTGTSGSGQFF. For the CDR3, the DNA is TGTGCCAGTAGCAATACCGGGACTAGCGGGAGTGGGCAGTTCTTC.